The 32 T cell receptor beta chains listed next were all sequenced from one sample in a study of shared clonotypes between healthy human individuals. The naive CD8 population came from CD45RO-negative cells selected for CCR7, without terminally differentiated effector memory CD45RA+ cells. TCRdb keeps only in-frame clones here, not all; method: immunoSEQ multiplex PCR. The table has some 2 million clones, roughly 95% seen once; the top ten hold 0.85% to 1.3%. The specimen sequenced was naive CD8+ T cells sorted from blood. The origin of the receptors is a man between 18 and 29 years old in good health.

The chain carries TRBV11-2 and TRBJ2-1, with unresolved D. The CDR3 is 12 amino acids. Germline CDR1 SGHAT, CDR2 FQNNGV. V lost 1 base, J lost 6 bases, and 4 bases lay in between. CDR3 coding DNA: TGTGCCAGCAGCTTAGGGGTCAATGAGCAGTTCTTC. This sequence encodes CASSLGVNEQFF. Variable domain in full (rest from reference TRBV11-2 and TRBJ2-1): EAGVAQSPRYKIIEKRQSVAFWCNPISGHATLYWYQQILGQGPKLLIQFQNNGVVDDSQLPKDRFSAERLKGVDSTLKIQPAKLEDSAVYLCASSLGVNEQFFGPGTRLTVL.

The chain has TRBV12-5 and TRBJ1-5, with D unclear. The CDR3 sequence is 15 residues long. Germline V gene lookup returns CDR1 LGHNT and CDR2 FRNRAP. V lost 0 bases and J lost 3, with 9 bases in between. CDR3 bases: TGTGCTAGTGGTTTGGTAAACGGGTACAATCAGCCCCAGCATTTT. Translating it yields CASGLVNGYNQPQHF.

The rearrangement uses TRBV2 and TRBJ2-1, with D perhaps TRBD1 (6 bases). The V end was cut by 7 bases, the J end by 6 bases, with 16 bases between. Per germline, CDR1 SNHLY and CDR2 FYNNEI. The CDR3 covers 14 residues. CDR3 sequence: CASIAPGHPNEQFF. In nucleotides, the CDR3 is TGTGCCAGCATTGCGCCGGGACATCCCAATGAGCAGTTCTTC.

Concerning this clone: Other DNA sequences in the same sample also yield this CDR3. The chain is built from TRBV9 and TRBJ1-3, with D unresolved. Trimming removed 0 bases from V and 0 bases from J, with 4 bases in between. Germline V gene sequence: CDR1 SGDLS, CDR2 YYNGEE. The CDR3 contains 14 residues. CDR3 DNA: TGTGCCAGCAGCGTAGATAGCTCTGGAAACACCATATATTTT. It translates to CASSVDSSGNTIYF.

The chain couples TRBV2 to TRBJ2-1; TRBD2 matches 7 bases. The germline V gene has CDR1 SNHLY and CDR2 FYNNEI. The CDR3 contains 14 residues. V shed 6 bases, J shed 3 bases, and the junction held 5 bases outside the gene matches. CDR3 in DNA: TGTGCCAGCAGCAAGCGGGATAACTACAATGAGCAGTTCTTC. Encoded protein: CASSKRDNYNEQFF.

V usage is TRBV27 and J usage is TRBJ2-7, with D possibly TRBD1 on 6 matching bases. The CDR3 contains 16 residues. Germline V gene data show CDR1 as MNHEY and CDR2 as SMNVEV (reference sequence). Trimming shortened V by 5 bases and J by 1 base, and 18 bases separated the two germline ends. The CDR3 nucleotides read TGTGCCAGCAGTCTAGTGGGATGGACAGCGTCCTACGAGCAGTACTTC. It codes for CASSLVGWTASYEQYF.

CDR3 nucleotides: TGTGCCAGCAGTTTATCACCAGAATATAGCAATCAGCCCCAGCATTTT. This codes for CASSLSPEYSNQPQHF. The chain employs TRBV27 and TRBJ1-5; D uncertain. Germline-derived CDR1 and CDR2 are MNHEY and SMNVEV (reference sequence). The CDR3 spans 16 residues. Trimming shortened V by 0 bases and J by 0 bases, and 9 bases separated the two germline ends.

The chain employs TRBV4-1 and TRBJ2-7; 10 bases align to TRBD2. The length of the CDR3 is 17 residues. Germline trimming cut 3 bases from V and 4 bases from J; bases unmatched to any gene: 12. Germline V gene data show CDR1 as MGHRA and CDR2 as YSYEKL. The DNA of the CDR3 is TGCGCCAGCAGCCACCAGCGGGAGGGCCCGAGCACGTACGAGCAGTACTTC. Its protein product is CASSHQREGPSTYEQYF.

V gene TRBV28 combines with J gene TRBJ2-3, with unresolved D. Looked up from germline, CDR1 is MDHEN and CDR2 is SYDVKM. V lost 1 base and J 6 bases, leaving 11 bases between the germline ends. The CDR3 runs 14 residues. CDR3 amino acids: CASSLSLWRDTQYF. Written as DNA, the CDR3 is TGTGCCAGCAGTTTATCCCTATGGCGGGATACGCAGTATTTT.

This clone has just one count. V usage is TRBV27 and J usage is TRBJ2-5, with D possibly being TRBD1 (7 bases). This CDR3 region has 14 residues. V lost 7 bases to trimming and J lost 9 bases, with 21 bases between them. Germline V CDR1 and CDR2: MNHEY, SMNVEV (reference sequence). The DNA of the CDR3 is TGTGCCAGCAATCCGACAGGGCCTTCGGGGGCCCAGTACTTC. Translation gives CASNPTGPSGAQYF.

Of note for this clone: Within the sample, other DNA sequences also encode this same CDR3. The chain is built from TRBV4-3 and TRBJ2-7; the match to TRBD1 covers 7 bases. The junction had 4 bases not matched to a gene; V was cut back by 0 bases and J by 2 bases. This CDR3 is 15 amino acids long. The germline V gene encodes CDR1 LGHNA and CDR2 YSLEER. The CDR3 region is CASSQEAGGAYEQYF. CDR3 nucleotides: TGCGCCAGCAGCCAAGAAGCAGGGGGAGCCTACGAGCAGTACTTC.

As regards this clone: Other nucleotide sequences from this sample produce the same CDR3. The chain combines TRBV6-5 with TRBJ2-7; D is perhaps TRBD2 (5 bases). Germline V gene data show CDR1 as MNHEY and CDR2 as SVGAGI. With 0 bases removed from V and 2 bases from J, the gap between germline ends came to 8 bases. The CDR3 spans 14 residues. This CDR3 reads CASSYSAGTYEQYF. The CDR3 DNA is TGTGCCAGCAGTTACTCAGCCGGGACCTACGAGCAGTACTTC.

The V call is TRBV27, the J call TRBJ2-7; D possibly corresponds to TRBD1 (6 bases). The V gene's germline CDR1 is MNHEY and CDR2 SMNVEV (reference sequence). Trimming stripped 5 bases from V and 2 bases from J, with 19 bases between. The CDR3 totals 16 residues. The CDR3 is CASSSDRSIQPYEQYF. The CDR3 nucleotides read TGTGCCAGCAGTAGTGACAGGAGCATTCAACCCTACGAGCAGTACTTC.

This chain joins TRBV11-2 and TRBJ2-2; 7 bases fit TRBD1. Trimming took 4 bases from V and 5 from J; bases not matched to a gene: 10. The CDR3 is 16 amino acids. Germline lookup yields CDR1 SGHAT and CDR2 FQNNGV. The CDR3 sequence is CASSSVGQEGTGELFF. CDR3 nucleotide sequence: TGTGCCAGCAGCTCAGTCGGACAGGAAGGTACCGGGGAGCTGTTTTTT.

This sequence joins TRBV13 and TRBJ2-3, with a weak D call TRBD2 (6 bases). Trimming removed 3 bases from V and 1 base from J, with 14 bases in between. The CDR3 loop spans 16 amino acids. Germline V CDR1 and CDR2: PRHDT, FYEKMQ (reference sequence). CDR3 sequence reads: CASSFRDSDRTDTQYF. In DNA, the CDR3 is TGTGCCAGCAGCTTCCGGGACTCGGATCGCACAGATACGCAGTATTTT.

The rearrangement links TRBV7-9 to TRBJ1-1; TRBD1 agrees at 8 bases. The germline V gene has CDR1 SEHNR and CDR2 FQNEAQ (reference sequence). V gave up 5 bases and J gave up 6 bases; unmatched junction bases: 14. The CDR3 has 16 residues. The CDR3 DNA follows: TGTGCCAGCAGCCAGGAGACCCGACAGGGGATCCCTGAAGCTTTCTTT. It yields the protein CASSQETRQGIPEAFF.

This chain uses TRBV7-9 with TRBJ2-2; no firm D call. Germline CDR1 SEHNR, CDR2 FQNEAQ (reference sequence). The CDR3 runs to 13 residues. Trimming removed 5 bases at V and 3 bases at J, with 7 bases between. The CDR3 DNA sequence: TGTGCCAGCAGCCAGAGGTACACCGGGGAGCTGTTTTTT. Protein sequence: CASSQRYTGELFF. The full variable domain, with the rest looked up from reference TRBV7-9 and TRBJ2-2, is DTGVSQNPRHKITKRGQNVTFRCDPISEHNRLYWYRQTLGQGPEFLTYFQNEAQLEKSRLLSDRFSAERPKGSFSTLEIQRTEQGDSAMYLCASSQRYTGELFFGEGSRLTVL.

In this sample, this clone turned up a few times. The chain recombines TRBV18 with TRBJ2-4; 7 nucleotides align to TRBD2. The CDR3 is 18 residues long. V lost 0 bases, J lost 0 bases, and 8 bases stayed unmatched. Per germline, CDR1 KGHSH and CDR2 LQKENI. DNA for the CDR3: TGTGCCAGCTCACCACCGAGAAGCGGGGAAGTAGCCAAAAACATTCAGTACTTC. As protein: CASSPPRSGEVAKNIQYF. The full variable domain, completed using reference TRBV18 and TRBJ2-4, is NAGVMQNPRHLVRRRGQEARLRCSPMKGHSHVYWYRQLPEEGLKFMVYLQKENIIDESGMPKERFSAEFPKEGPSILRIQQVVRGDSAAYFCASSPPRSGEVAKNIQYFGAGTRLSVL.

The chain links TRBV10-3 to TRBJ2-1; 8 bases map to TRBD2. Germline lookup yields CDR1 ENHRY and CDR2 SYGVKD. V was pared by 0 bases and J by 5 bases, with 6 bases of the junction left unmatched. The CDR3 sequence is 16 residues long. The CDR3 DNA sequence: TGTGCCATCAGTGAGTCGACCAGCGGGAGCAACAATGAGCAGTTCTTC. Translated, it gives CAISESTSGSNNEQFF.

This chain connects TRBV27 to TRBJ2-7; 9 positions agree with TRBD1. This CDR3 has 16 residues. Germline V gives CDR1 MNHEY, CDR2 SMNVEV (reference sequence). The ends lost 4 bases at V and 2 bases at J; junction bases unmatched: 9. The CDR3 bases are TGTGCCAGCAGTTCATCGGACAGGGGAGACACCTACGAGCAGTACTTC. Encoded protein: CASSSSDRGDTYEQYF.

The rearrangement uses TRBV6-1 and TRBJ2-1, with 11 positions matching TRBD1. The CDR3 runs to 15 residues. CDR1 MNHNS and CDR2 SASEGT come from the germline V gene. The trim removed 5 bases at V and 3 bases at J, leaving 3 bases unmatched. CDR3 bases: TGTGCCAGCAGTCCCGGGACAGGGGGCTACAATGAGCAGTTCTTC. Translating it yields CASSPGTGGYNEQFF.

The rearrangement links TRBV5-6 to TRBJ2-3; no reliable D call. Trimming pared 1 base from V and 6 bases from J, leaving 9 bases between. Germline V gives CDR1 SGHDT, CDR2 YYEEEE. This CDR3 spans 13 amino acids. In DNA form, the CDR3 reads TGTGCCAGCAGCTTGCCCCTTGGGGATACGCAGTATTTT. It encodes CASSLPLGDTQYF.

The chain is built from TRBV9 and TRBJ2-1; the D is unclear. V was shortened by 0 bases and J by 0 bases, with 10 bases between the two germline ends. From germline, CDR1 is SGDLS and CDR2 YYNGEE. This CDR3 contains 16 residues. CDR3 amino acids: CASSVDSYSSYNEQFF. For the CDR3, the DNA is TGTGCCAGCAGCGTAGACAGCTACAGCTCCTACAATGAGCAGTTCTTC.

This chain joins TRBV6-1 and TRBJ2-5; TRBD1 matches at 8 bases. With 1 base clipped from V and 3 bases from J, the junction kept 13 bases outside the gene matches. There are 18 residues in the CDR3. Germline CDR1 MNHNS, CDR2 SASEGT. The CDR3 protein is CASSEEIWVQGEEETQYF. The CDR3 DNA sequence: TGTGCCAGCAGTGAAGAAATATGGGTACAGGGGGAAGAAGAGACCCAGTACTTC.

The CDR3 spells CASGFHREMNTEAFF. The CDR3 DNA reads TGTGCTAGTGGTTTTCACAGGGAGATGAACACTGAAGCTTTCTTT. The chain joins TRBV12-5 to TRBJ1-1, with a weak D call TRBD1 (6 bases). The V end lost 3 bases, the J end lost 0 bases, and 11 bases lay between the germline ends. The V gene's germline CDR1 is LGHNT and CDR2 FRNRAP. The CDR3 extends over 15 amino acids.

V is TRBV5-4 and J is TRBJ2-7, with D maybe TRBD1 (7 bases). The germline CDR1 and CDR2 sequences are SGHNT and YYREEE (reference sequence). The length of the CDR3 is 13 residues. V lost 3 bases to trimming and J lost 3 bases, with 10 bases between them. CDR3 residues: CASSSGGGYEQYF. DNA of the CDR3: TGTGCCAGCAGCTCAGGGGGAGGCTACGAGCAGTACTTC.

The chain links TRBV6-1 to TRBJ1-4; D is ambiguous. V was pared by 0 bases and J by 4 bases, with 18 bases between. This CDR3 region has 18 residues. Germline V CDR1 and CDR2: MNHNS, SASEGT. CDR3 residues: CASSEAYRLVPGNEKLFF. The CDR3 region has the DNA TGTGCCAGCAGTGAAGCCTACAGACTTGTTCCTGGTAATGAAAAACTGTTTTTT.

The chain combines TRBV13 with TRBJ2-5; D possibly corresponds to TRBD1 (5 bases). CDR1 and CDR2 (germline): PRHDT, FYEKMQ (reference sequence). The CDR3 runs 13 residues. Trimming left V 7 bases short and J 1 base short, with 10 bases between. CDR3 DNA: TGTGCCAGCACCCAAGGGGCCCAAGAGACCCAGTACTTC. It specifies CASTQGAQETQYF.

As DNA, the CDR3 is TGCGCCAGCAGCCAAGTTTGGGACGTGGAGGGCTACGAGCAGTACTTC. This encodes CASSQVWDVEGYEQYF. V usage is TRBV4-1 and J usage is TRBJ2-7; D is perhaps TRBD2 (6 bases). Germline V gives CDR1 MGHRA, CDR2 YSYEKL. The CDR3 is made up of 16 amino acids. V gave up 1 base and J gave up 3 bases, with 16 bases separating them.

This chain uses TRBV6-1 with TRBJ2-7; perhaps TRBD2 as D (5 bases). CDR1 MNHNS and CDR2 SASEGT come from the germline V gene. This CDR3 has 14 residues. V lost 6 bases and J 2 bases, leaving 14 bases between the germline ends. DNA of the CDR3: TGTGCCAGCAGCGTGGCAGCGGTAGCCTACGAGCAGTACTTC. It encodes CASSVAAVAYEQYF.

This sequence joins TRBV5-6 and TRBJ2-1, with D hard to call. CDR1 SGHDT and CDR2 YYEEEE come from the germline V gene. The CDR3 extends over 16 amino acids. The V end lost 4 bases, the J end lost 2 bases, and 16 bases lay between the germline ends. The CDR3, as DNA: TGTGCCAGCAGCCTACTCGGAAACAGCGCCTACAATGAGCAGTTCTTC. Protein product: CASSLLGNSAYNEQFF.

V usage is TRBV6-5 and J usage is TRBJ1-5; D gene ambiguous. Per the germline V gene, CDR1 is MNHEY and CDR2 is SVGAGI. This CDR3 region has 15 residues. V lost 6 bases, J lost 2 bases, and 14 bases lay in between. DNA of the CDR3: TGTGCCAGCAGCTCGTGGGGAATAGGCAATCAGCCCCAGCATTTT. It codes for CASSSWGIGNQPQHF.